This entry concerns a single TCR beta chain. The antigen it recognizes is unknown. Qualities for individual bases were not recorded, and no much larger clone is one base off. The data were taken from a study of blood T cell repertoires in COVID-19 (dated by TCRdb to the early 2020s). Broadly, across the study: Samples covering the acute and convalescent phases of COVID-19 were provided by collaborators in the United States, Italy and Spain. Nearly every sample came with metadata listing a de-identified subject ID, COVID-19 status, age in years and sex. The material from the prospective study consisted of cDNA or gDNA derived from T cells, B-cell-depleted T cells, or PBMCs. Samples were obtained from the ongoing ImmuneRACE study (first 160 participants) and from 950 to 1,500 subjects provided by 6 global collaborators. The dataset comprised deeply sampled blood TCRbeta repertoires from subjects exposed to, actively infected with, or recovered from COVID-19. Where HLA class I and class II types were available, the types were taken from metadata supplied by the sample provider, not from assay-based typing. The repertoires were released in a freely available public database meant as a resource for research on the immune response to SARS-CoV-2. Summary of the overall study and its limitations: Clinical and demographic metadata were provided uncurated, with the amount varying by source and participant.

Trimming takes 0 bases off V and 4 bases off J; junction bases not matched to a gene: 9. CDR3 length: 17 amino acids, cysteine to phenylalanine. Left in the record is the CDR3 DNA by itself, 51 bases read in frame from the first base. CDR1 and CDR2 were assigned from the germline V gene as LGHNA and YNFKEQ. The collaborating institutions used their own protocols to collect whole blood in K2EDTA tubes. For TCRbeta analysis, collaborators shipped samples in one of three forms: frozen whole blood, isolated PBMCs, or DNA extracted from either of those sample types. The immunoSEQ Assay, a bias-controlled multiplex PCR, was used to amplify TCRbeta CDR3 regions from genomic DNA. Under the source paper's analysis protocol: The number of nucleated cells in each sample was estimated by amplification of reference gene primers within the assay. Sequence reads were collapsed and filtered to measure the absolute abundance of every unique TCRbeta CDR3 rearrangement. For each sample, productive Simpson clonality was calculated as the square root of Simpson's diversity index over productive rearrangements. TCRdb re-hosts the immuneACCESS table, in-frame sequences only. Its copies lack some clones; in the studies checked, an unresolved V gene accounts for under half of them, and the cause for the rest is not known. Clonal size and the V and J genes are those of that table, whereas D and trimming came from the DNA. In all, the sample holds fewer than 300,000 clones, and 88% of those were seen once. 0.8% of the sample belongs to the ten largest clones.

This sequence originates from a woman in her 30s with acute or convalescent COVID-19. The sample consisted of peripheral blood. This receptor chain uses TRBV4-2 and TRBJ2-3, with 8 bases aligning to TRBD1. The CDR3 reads CASSQDWTGLMADTQYF. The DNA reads TGTGCCAGCAGCCAAGATTGGACAGGGTTGATGGCAGATACGCAGTATTTT.